Described below is a single T cell receptor (beta chain) sequence and its context. What it binds is unknown. Sequencing was done on patients that had shown CD8+CD57+ cell expansion by flow cytometry. These data belong to a study of CD8+CD57+ T cells in acquired aplastic anemia. About the study: Sorted CD4+ plus CD8+ cells gave DNA averaging roughly 3 ug.

Trimming took 1 base from V and 7 from J; bases not matched to a gene: 6. The CDR3 is 14 residues long. Germline V CDR1 and CDR2: SGHRS, YFSETQ. CDR3 and TCR beta VDJ profiling relied on genomic DNA as the template. TCRdb ran MiXCR on the reads and lists one entry per CDR3 protein. This sample has approximately 300,000 distinct CDR3 sequences, with 56% found just once. Study-level points and caveats: Patients did not significantly differ from controls in CD8+ Simpson's diversity. A set of twenty-nine CD8+ CDR3 sequences was shared between patients and controls, and these sequences appeared highly expressed in patients.

The TCR originated in a human donor with aplastic anemia. Input material: sorted CD4+, CD8+, or CD8+CD57+ T cells (not recorded which) from PBMCs. V gene TRBV5-1 combines with J gene TRBJ1-2, with 8 positions matching TRBD1. The CDR3 DNA sequence: TGCGCCAGCAGCTTGACAGGGGGAGAGCGTGGCTACACCTTC. Its protein is CASSLTGGERGYTF.